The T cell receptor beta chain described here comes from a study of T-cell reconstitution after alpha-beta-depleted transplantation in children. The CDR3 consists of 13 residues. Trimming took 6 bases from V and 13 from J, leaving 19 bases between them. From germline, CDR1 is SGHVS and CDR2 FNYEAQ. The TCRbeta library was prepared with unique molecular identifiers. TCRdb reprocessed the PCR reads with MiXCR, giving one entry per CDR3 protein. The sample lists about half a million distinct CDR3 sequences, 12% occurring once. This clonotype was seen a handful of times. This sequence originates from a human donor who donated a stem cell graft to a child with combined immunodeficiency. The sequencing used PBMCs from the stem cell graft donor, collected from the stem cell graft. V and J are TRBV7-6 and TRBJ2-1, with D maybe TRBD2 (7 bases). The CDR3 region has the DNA TGTGCCAGCAGGGGGGGGCCCGGAATTGAACAGTTCTTC. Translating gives CASRGGPGIEQFF.